This T cell receptor (beta chain) stems from a study of OX40 agonist ivuxolimab in advanced cancers. About the research overall: Patients received ivuxolimab, an intravenous treatment, every 2 weeks at 0.01 to 10 mg/kg. Males comprised roughly four fifths of the group, whose mean age was 60 years (range roughly 23 to 80).

In the case of this clone: Its matching antigen is unknown.

Here immunoSEQ multiplex PCR was the method, and the copy in TCRdb shows in-frame clones only, minus some. The table records about 41,000 clones, 70% to 90% of them present only once. Autoimmune disease history or systemic immunosuppression led to patient exclusion. Regarding the study as a whole: The 0.1-3.0 mg/kg partial responders had among the lowest clonal expansion.

Germline loops: CDR1 SGHNT, CDR2 YENEEA. Between the trimmed V and J ends, which lost 3 bases and 4 bases, there was a span of 9 bases. The CDR3 extends over 14 amino acids. The specimen was CD4+ or CD8+ T cells sorted from blood, collected in a trial of the OX40 agonist ivuxolimab. The receptor was isolated from an adult with an advanced solid tumor such as melanoma, head and neck, liver or kidney cancer. The chain combines TRBV11-3 with TRBJ2-2; maybe TRBD2 (6 bases). CDR3 loop: CASSLEGFTGELFF. The CDR3 DNA is TGTGCCAGCAGCTTGGAGGGATTCACCGGGGAGCTGTTTTTT.